The rows below give T cell receptor beta chains drawn from one sample of a study of blood T cells in healthy people across ages. One entry per CDR3 protein results from TCRdb running MiXCR on the 5' RACE reads. The sample shows 500,000 to 650,000 distinct CDR3 sequences, approximately 26% of them seen only once. These records were also assigned to another study, of T cells of mothers and their children.

The sequencing input was blood. All receptors come from a boy aged 2 to 10 in good health. Each CDR3 is given with its conserved first and last residue. The D gene is left open where the match is weak. Some rows have no size entry. The others give once, few or many, or a class for an expanded clone.

d_gene: -
abundance: few
v_gene: TRBV20-1
j_gene: TRBJ2-3
CDR3aa: CSAPMAGRTDTQYF
CDR3nt: TGCAGTGCTCCTATGGCGGGGCGCACAGATACGCAGTATTTT

d_gene: -
abundance: few
v_gene: TRBV20-1
j_gene: TRBJ1-1
CDR3aa: CSARSLREMNTEAFF
CDR3nt: TGCAGTGCTAGGTCCCTTCGGGAGATGAACACTGAAGCTTTCTTT

d_gene: TRBD2
abundance: few
v_gene: TRBV5-4
j_gene: TRBJ2-1
CDR3aa: CASSLGAPTSGDYNEQFF
CDR3nt: TGTGCCAGCAGCTTGGGCGCCCCAACTAGCGGGGATTACAATGAGCAGTTCTTC

d_gene: -
abundance: -
v_gene: TRBV20-1
j_gene: TRBJ2-3
CDR3aa: CSAMVVLGTDTQYF
CDR3nt: TGCAGTGCTATGGTTGTCCTGGGAACAGATACGCAGTATTTT

d_gene: -
abundance: few
v_gene: TRBV29-1
j_gene: TRBJ2-7
CDR3aa: CSVGRDGEQYF
CDR3nt: TGCAGCGTTGGAAGGGATGGGGAGCAGTACTTC

d_gene: TRBD1
abundance: -
v_gene: TRBV5-1
j_gene: TRBJ1-1
CDR3aa: CASSPTQGAIGAEAFF
CDR3nt: TGCGCCAGCAGCCCTACACAGGGGGCCATAGGGGCTGAAGCTTTCTTT

d_gene: -
abundance: -
v_gene: TRBV6-2/TRBV6-3
j_gene: TRBJ2-5
CDR3aa: CASTNQGTQYF
CDR3nt: TGTGCCAGCACCAACCAGGGGACCCAGTACTTC

d_gene: -
abundance: -
v_gene: TRBV7-9
j_gene: TRBJ1-2
CDR3aa: CASSFLPGPKTNGYTF
CDR3nt: TGTGCCAGCAGCTTCTTACCGGGACCGAAAACGAATGGCTACACCTTC

d_gene: -
abundance: -
v_gene: TRBV7-9
j_gene: TRBJ1-2
CDR3aa: CASSLGPLGYTF
CDR3nt: TGCGCCAGCAGCTTAGGACCGCTTGGCTACACCTTC

d_gene: -
abundance: few
v_gene: TRBV30
j_gene: TRBJ2-7
CDR3aa: CAWSAREEQYF
CDR3nt: TGTGCCTGGAGTGCGAGGGAGGAGCAGTACTTC

d_gene: -
abundance: few
v_gene: TRBV6-6
j_gene: TRBJ1-4
CDR3aa: CASTTGTSNEKLFF
CDR3nt: TGTGCCAGCACCACCGGGACAAGTAATGAAAAACTGTTTTTT

d_gene: TRBD1
abundance: few
v_gene: TRBV10-3
j_gene: TRBJ2-7
CDR3aa: CAIRKDRGNSYEQYF
CDR3nt: TGTGCCATCAGAAAAGACAGGGGGAACTCCTACGAGCAGTACTTC

d_gene: -
abundance: many
v_gene: TRBV27
j_gene: TRBJ1-2
CDR3aa: CASSLSGRYGYTF
CDR3nt: TGTGCCAGCAGTTTGTCAGGGAGGTATGGCTACACCTTC

d_gene: -
abundance: few
v_gene: TRBV27
j_gene: TRBJ1-1
CDR3aa: CASSLRYSNTEAFF
CDR3nt: TGTGCCAGCAGCCTCAGATATTCGAACACTGAAGCTTTCTTT

d_gene: TRBD1
abundance: -
v_gene: TRBV5-1
j_gene: TRBJ2-2
CDR3aa: CASSFGQGRTGELFF
CDR3nt: TGCGCCAGCAGCTTCGGACAGGGGAGAACCGGGGAGCTGTTTTTT

d_gene: TRBD2
abundance: few
v_gene: TRBV10-3
j_gene: TRBJ2-5
CDR3aa: CAASRGAGGQETQYF
CDR3nt: TGTGCCGCCTCCCGAGGAGCGGGAGGTCAAGAGACCCAGTACTTC

d_gene: -
abundance: -
v_gene: TRBV4-2
j_gene: TRBJ1-2
CDR3aa: CASSPGILLASYGYTF
CDR3nt: TGTGCCAGCAGCCCCGGAATTCTATTAGCTAGCTATGGCTACACCTTC

d_gene: -
abundance: -
v_gene: TRBV5-1
j_gene: TRBJ2-3
CDR3aa: CASSSGGGRTDTQYF
CDR3nt: TGCGCCAGCAGCTCTGGGGGGGGGCGCACAGATACGCAGTATTTT

d_gene: -
abundance: few
v_gene: TRBV28
j_gene: TRBJ2-7
CDR3aa: CASSSGTDKSYEQYF
CDR3nt: TGTGCCAGCAGCTCCGGGACGGACAAATCCTACGAGCAGTACTTC

d_gene: -
abundance: -
v_gene: TRBV7-8
j_gene: TRBJ2-2
CDR3aa: CASSNNRANTGELFF
CDR3nt: TGTGCCAGCAGCAACAACAGGGCGAACACCGGGGAGCTGTTTTTT

d_gene: -
abundance: -
v_gene: TRBV29-1
j_gene: TRBJ2-3
CDR3aa: CSVGGGSPADTQYF
CDR3nt: TGCAGCGTTGGTGGGGGGAGCCCCGCAGATACGCAGTATTTT

d_gene: -
abundance: -
v_gene: TRBV11-2
j_gene: TRBJ2-1
CDR3aa: CASSPTSDYNNEQFF
CDR3nt: TGTGCCAGCAGCCCGACAAGCGATTACAACAATGAGCAGTTCTTC

d_gene: -
abundance: many
v_gene: TRBV7-8
j_gene: TRBJ2-2
CDR3aa: CASSLGLAGPNTGELFF
CDR3nt: TGTGCCAGCAGCTTAGGCCTCGCAGGCCCTAACACCGGGGAGCTGTTTTTT

d_gene: -
abundance: -
v_gene: TRBV3-1
j_gene: TRBJ1-2
CDR3aa: CASSQPSQGYTF
CDR3nt: TGTGCCAGCAGCCAACCTTCTCAAGGCTACACCTTC

d_gene: TRBD1
abundance: -
v_gene: TRBV29-1
j_gene: TRBJ2-7
CDR3aa: CSAGQGDPYEQYF
CDR3nt: TGCAGCGCCGGACAGGGGGACCCCTACGAGCAGTACTTC

d_gene: -
abundance: -
v_gene: TRBV12-3/TRBV12-4
j_gene: TRBJ2-7
CDR3aa: CASSPQGGGAYEQYF
CDR3nt: TGTGCCAGCAGTCCACAGGGTGGGGGGGCCTACGAGCAGTACTTC

d_gene: TRBD1
abundance: -
v_gene: TRBV3-1
j_gene: TRBJ2-7
CDR3aa: CASSPPEGQGDEQYF
CDR3nt: TGTGCCAGCAGCCCCCCGGAGGGACAGGGTGACGAGCAGTACTTC

d_gene: TRBD2
abundance: -
v_gene: TRBV20-1
j_gene: TRBJ2-1
CDR3aa: CSARDGRVGEQFF
CDR3nt: TGCAGTGCTAGAGATGGGAGGGTCGGGGAGCAGTTCTTC